Sequencing of this TCR beta chain was carried out in a study of T cells in Graves' hyperthyroidism and ophthalmopathy (dated by TCRdb to about 2019). Background on the whole study: Peripheral blood was sampled at the time of initial diagnosis, prior to any treatment. To identify distinguishing TCR V-J signatures, a discovery cohort of 90 to 100 patients was used, comprising 40 to 45 with Graves' ophthalmopathy and 57 with stable Graves' hyperthyroidism. Prospective prediction of ophthalmopathy was tested in an independent validation cohort consisting of some 20 hyperthyroidism patients and approximately 16 patients who later progressed to ophthalmopathy. For training and testing, the 80 to 100 patients in the discovery cohort were randomly divided in a 7:3 ratio. The study also compared thyroid tissue and blood T-cell repertoires from a handful of Graves' hyperthyroidism patients. After sampling, hyperthyroidism patients received methimazole starting at 30 mg daily, and ophthalmopathy patients received high-dose intravenous methylprednisolone. The paper describes TCR Vbeta CDR3 sequencing of 140 or so peripheral blood samples, made up of some 42 ophthalmopathy patients, 70 to 80 hyperthyroidism patients and around 17 progressor patients.

Amplification of TCR beta CDR3 regions was carried out from RNA transcripts. For the first round of RT-PCR on the TCR CDR3, the HTBI primer set was used together with the Qiagen OneStep RT-PCR kit. Libraries were constructed in a second round of multiplex PCR, after which size selection and purification were carried out. The libraries were sequenced on an Illumina HiSeq2000 using paired-end 100 bp reads. The source study handled its data this way. SOAPnuke was used to process the raw data, throwing out any read that contained adapters or uncalled bases, had a mean Phred below 15, or lacked an exact constant-primer or identifier match. High-quality paired reads were merged with COPE v1.2.5, and unique nucleotide sequences were defined as clonotypes. MiTCR v1.1 was used to align the clonotypes against IMGT TRBV, TRBD and TRBJ reference segments. Analysis was restricted to V-J combinations with a frequency above 0.0001, which covered roughly 99% of repertoires. The TCS score was defined as the ratio of F50 (clonal expansion) to E x V (chaos), calculated using BLOSUM62-based TCRdist between CDR3 peptides within each V-J. Welch's t-statistics and random forest reduced roughly 530 V-J features to 13, which were used in a naive Bayes classifier (R e1071). TCRdb reworked the public reads: Q25 trimming with fastp, MiXCR clone assembly, productive beta chains retained. Here each entry gathers all rows of one CDR3 protein and keeps the most common genes and DNA. The V and J calls were not made by the authors but by TCRdb's processing. This sample has around 620,000 distinct CDR3 sequences in its table, and 14% of those were observed once. About 7% of the sample is held by the ten biggest clonotypes.

Ophthalmopathy patients had moderately to severely active disease, with a Clinical Activity Score of 3 or more, a NOSPECS grade of 4 or more, and a disease duration of less than 3 months. Any patient with an uncontrolled infection, another autoimmune disease, pregnancy or lactation was excluded. Diagnoses were based on clinical symptoms, serum thyroxine and TRAb, thyroid ultrasound and orbital computed tomography. PBMCs were isolated from more than 9 ml of fresh peripheral blood by Ficoll-Paque density gradient centrifugation. Trizol reagent was used to extract total RNA, and RNA quality was then checked on an Agilent 2100 Bioanalyzer. The CDR3 covers 14 residues, taking in both the cysteine and the phenylalanine. The sequence is cut down to CDR3 DNA, 42 bases in frame from base 1. CDR1 and CDR2, per the germline V gene, are MNHNS and SASEGT. V is clipped by 7 bases and J by 4 bases, and the sequence between their germline boundaries is 16 bases long.

Comment on this clonotype: The specificity of this receptor is unknown. Base qualities are not provided; no much larger clone lies one nucleotide away.

Here is what the overall study found, with its caveats: Sample size was not statistically predetermined, and investigators were not blinded to group allocation. During validation, the model predicted progression to ophthalmopathy a median of about 6.3 months ahead of onset, with around 70% sensitivity and under 85% specificity. Most expanded thyroid clonotypes (frequency above 0.001) were also detected in blood, suggesting blood repertoires may reflect thyroid immune responses. A model built on a 13 V-J signature distinguished ophthalmopathy from stable hyperthyroidism, reaching roughly 88% sensitivity and about 81% specificity in cross-validation and 80%/75% in testing.

This receptor chain uses TRBV6-1 and TRBJ2-5; TRBD1 is possibly the D segment (5 matching bases). The sequence was collected from a woman under 30 with Graves' ophthalmopathy. Sequenced input: blood. The CDR3 amino acid sequence is: CASKRAGSLETQYF. In nucleotide form, the sequence is TGTGCCAGCAAAAGGGCAGGGTCTTTAGAGACCCAGTACTTC.